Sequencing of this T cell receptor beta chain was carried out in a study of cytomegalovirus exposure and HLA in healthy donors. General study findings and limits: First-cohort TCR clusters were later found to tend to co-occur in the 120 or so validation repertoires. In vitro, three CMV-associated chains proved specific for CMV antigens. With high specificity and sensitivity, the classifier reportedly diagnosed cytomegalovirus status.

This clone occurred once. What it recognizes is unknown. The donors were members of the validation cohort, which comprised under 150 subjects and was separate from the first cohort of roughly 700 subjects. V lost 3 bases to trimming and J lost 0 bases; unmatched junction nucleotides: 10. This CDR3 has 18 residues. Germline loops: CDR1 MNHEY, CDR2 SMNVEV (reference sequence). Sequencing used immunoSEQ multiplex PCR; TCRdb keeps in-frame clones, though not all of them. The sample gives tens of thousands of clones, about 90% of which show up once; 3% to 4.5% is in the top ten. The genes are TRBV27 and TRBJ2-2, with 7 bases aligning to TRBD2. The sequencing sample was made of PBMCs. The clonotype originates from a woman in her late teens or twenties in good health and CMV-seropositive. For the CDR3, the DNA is TGTGCCAGCAGTTTCCGTCGGTTACTAGCGCCGAACACCGGGGAGCTGTTTTTT. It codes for CASSFRRLLAPNTGELFF.